These T cell receptor beta chains were read from a single sample in a study of cytomegalovirus exposure and HLA in healthy donors. Data came from immunoSEQ multiplex PCR; TCRdb stores just in-frame clones and leaves some out. The sample has approximately 100,000 clones; about 70% are singletons. Sequenced input: PBMCs. The receptors originated from a human donor in good health. The CDR3 runs from the conserved cysteine through the conserved F or W. A D gene is named only where the DNA matches it firmly. Not all rows give a size; the values are once, few, many and, for expanded clones, a class.

v_call	d_call	j_call	clone_size	cdr3_nt	cdr3_aa
TRBV12-5	NA	TRBJ2-3	NA	TGTGCTACCCCGGGGGAATCTAGCACAGATACGCAGTATTTT	CATPGESSTDTQYF
TRBV29-1	NA	TRBJ2-7	NA	TGCAGCGCCGGCCTGACAGGCAACTCCTACGAGCAGTACTTC	CSAGLTGNSYEQYF
TRBV27	TRBD1	TRBJ1-1	NA	TGTGTCAGCAGTACAAGCATTACGGGGACAGGGCTAGCTTTCTTT	CVSSTSITGTGLAFF
TRBV5-1	NA	TRBJ1-1	NA	TGCGCCAGCAGCTTTTATTCAGGGCTGATTAACACTGAAGCTTTCTTT	CASSFYSGLINTEAFF
TRBV7-9	TRBD1	TRBJ1-4	NA	TGTGCCAGCAGCCTAAATCTACAGGGGGCTAATGAAAAACTGTTTTTT	CASSLNLQGANEKLFF
TRBV7-2	NA	TRBJ2-1	NA	TGTGCCAGCAGCGCAGACAGCGCAGAATTAGTGTTCTTC	CASSADSAELVFF
TRBV28	TRBD1	TRBJ2-5	NA	TGTGCCAGCAGTTTATTGACAGGGATTGTGGAGACCCAGTACTTC	CASSLLTGIVETQYF
TRBV6-6	TRBD2	TRBJ2-7	NA	TGTGCCAGCAGCCCTATAGCGGGAGGTTCCTCCGAGCAGTACTTC	CASSPIAGGSSEQYF
TRBV15	NA	TRBJ2-5	NA	TGTGCCACCAGCAGAGAGGTCCTAGCCGAAGAGACCCAGTACTTC	CATSREVLAEETQYF
TRBV7-2	NA	TRBJ1-1	few	TGTGCCAGCAGCTTAGTGGTGCCTATGCGGGCTTTCTTT	CASSLVVPMRAFF
TRBV5-5	TRBD1	TRBJ1-3	NA	TGTGCCAGCAGTCCCGACAGGGACTCTGGAAACACCATATATTTT	CASSPDRDSGNTIYF
TRBV19	NA	TRBJ1-4	NA	TGTGCCAGTAGTATCCAAGCGGACACTAATGAAAAACTGTTTTTT	CASSIQADTNEKLFF
TRBV18	TRBD2	TRBJ2-7	NA	TGTGCCAGCTCACGGGTAGCGGGCTCCTACGAGCAGTACTTC	CASSRVAGSYEQYF
TRBV6-5	TRBD1	TRBJ1-5	NA	TGTGCCAGCAGGGGGACAGACAATCAGCCCCAGCATTTT	CASRGTDNQPQHF
TRBV4-1	TRBD2	TRBJ2-2	NA	TGCGCCAGCAGCCAAGATATTGCGGGAGGATTTACCGGGGAGCTGTTTTTT	CASSQDIAGGFTGELFF
TRBV10-3	NA	TRBJ1-5	NA	TGTGCCATCAGTGCACAGGGTATTCAGCCCCAGCATTTT	CAISAQGIQPQHF
TRBV4-1	NA	TRBJ2-5	NA	TGCGCCAGCAGCCAAGGGACTGGGACCCAGTACTTC	CASSQGTGTQYF
TRBV28	NA	TRBJ1-1	NA	TGTGCCAGCAGTTACGGGGTGAACACTGAAGCTTTCTTT	CASSYGVNTEAFF
TRBV5-1	NA	TRBJ1-1	NA	TGCGCCAGCAGCTCCGAAGCGCAGGGGACAAGGCCTTTCTTT	CASSSEAQGTRPFF
TRBV7-6	NA	TRBJ2-6	NA	TGTGCCAGCAGCTTAGTCACAGGGCGGACTGGGGCCAACGTCCTGACTTTC	CASSLVTGRTGANVLTF
TRBV5-1	NA	TRBJ2-5	NA	TGCGCCAGCAGCGGTATCCCCGCTCGGCAAGAGACCCAGTACTTC	CASSGIPARQETQYF
TRBV5-8	NA	TRBJ2-1	NA	TGTGCCAGCATGAAGGGAGCGAGCTCCTACAATGAGCAGTTCTTC	CASMKGASSYNEQFF
TRBV5-1	NA	TRBJ2-1	NA	TGCGCCAGCAGCTTGGACAGGGTGGGAAATGAGCAGTTCTTC	CASSLDRVGNEQFF
TRBV18	NA	TRBJ1-5	few	TGTGCCAGCTCACGGGCAGGGGAGAGGAGCAATCAGCCCCAGCATTTT	CASSRAGERSNQPQHF
TRBV5-1	TRBD1	TRBJ2-5	NA	TGCGCCAGCAGCTCCGGGACAGGGCGGGAGACCCAGTACTTC	CASSSGTGRETQYF
TRBV11-1	NA	TRBJ2-7	NA	TGTGCCAGCAGCGCCACAGGCTACGAGCAGTACTTC	CASSATGYEQYF
TRBV2	TRBD2	TRBJ2-4	few	TGTGCCAGCTCCTGGACTAGCGGGGGGGCCGTCCCCGAAAACATTCAGTACTTC	CASSWTSGGAVPENIQYF
TRBV13	TRBD1	TRBJ2-7	NA	TGTGCCAGCAGCTTAGCCCCGGGACAGAATTACGAGCAGTACTTC	CASSLAPGQNYEQYF
TRBV19	TRBD1	TRBJ2-7	once	TGTGCCAGTAGTCCCCGTTGGACAGGCCGATCTTCCTACGAGCAGTACTTC	CASSPRWTGRSSYEQYF
TRBV9	TRBD1	TRBJ1-3	NA	TGTGCCAGCAGCGGCTCTGTGACAGGGGGGAGAGGAAACACCATATATTTT	CASSGSVTGGRGNTIYF
TRBV7-9	NA	TRBJ1-1	few	TGTGCCAGCAGCTTAGGTGGGGGGAGGAACACTGAAGCTTTCTTT	CASSLGGGRNTEAFF
TRBV28	NA	TRBJ1-1	NA	TGTGCCAGCAGTTTACGGTTGATTACTGAAGCTTTCTTT	CASSLRLITEAFF
TRBV30	TRBD1	TRBJ2-4	few	TGTGCCTGGAGTGACGTCCAGGGGGCGGTGGACATTCAGTACTTC	CAWSDVQGAVDIQYF
TRBV6-5	TRBD1	TRBJ2-7	NA	TGTGCCAGCAGTTCGACAGGGGAGCAGTACTTC	CASSSTGEQYF
TRBV19	NA	TRBJ1-1	few	TGTGCCAGTAGTACCTCGAACAGGGTAAACACTGAAGCTTTCTTT	CASSTSNRVNTEAFF
TRBV6-6	TRBD2	TRBJ2-2	few	TGTGCCAGCAGCTCTAGCGGGGGGGGAACCGGGGAGCTGTTTTTT	CASSSSGGGTGELFF
TRBV6-5	NA	TRBJ1-3	few	TGTGCCAGCAGGCCGAATACAGGGACTGGAAACACCATATATTTT	CASRPNTGTGNTIYF
TRBV5-1	NA	TRBJ2-1	NA	TGCGCCAGCACCCTCGACAGCTACAATGAGCAGTTCTTC	CASTLDSYNEQFF
TRBV25-1	NA	TRBJ2-7	NA	TGTGCCAGCAGTCCGCGAACCTCCTCCTACGAGCAGTACTTC	CASSPRTSSYEQYF
TRBV6-1	NA	TRBJ2-5	NA	TGTGCCAGCAGTGACGGTCTGGCGGTGGGAGAGACCCAGTACTTC	CASSDGLAVGETQYF